The 5 T cell receptor beta chains in this list originate from one sample, sequenced in a study of cytomegalovirus exposure and HLA in healthy donors. The PCR contained 60 Vbeta and 13 Jbeta primers. Here immunoSEQ multiplex PCR was the method, and the copy in TCRdb shows in-frame clones only, minus some. The table includes some 65,000 clones, 62% detected once. Material for sequencing was PBMCs. Receptors originate from a man younger than 40 in good health and CMV-seronegative.

The rearrangement uses TRBV18 and TRBJ1-2; TRBD1 aligns across 9 bases. J lost 8 bases, V lost 2 bases, and 15 bases had no gene match. The CDR3 is made up of 17 amino acids. Germline-derived CDR1 and CDR2 are KGHSH and LQKENI. The CDR3 sequence is CASSPRDRDRDSFGYTF. CDR3 nucleotide sequence: TGTGCCAGCTCACCAAGGGACCGGGACAGGGATTCTTTCGGCTACACCTTC.

This rearrangement joins TRBV4-1 to TRBJ2-3, with 11 positions matching TRBD2. The J segment lost 9 bases and the V segment lost 0 bases, leaving 8 bases of the junction unmatched. Germline loops: CDR1 MGHRA, CDR2 YSYEKL. The CDR3 length is 16 residues. CDR3 DNA: TGCGCCAGCAGCCAAGATGGGGGACTAGCGGTTGCGACGCAGTATTTT. This encodes CASSQDGGLAVATQYF.

The chain employs TRBV23-1 and TRBJ2-7, with D uncertain. TRBV23-1 is flagged as an ORF with uncertain function. The CDR3 length is 14 residues. V lost 6 bases and J 5 bases, leaving 17 bases between the germline ends. The CDR3 reads CASRPNCGFDEQYF. CDR3 sequence (DNA): TGCGCCAGCAGACCCAATTGCGGTTTCGACGAGCAGTACTTC.

Concerning this clone itself: This specimen includes other DNA sequences encoding the same CDR3. This rearrangement joins TRBV6-5 to TRBJ2-7; D perhaps matches TRBD1 (6 bases). The germline V gene has CDR1 MNHEY and CDR2 SVGAGI. The CDR3 runs 14 residues. V lost 2 bases, J lost 2 bases, and 10 bases lay in between. The CDR3 region is CASSYRTGTYEQYF. The CDR3 nucleotides are TGTGCCAGCAGTTACCGTACAGGGACCTACGAGCAGTACTTC.

Comment on this clone: The sample contains more than one DNA sequence encoding this CDR3. The chain couples TRBV7-9 to TRBJ1-6, with TRBD1 matching 9 bases. CDR1 and CDR2 from the germline V gene are SEHNR and FQNEAQ (reference sequence). The CDR3 is made up of 17 amino acids. The J segment lost 10 bases and the V segment lost 5 bases, leaving 15 bases of the junction unmatched. The CDR3 region is CASSAMGLGQGSSPLHF. The DNA for the CDR3 is TGTGCCAGCAGCGCGATGGGACTGGGACAGGGATCCTCACCCCTCCACTTT.